The 9 T cell receptor beta chains given below trace back to one sample, sequenced in a study of OX40 agonist ivuxolimab in advanced cancers. Assay used: immunoSEQ multiplex PCR; TCRdb lists only in-frame clones, some missing. Seen here are about 76,000 clones, around 87% observed once, and the top ten hold 2% to 3%. The specimen comprised CD4+ or CD8+ T cells sorted from blood, sampled in a trial of the OX40 agonist ivuxolimab. Every receptor here comes from an adult with an advanced solid tumor such as melanoma, head and neck, liver or kidney cancer.

This chain links TRBV5-5 with TRBJ2-7; 9 positions agree with TRBD1. CDR3 size: 15 residues. Germline CDR1 and CDR2: SGHKS and YYEKEE (reference sequence). With 4 bases clipped from V and 0 bases from J, the junction kept 5 bases outside the gene matches. The CDR3 DNA reads as TGTGCCAGCAGCCCCGGGACAGGGTACTCCTACGAGCAGTACGTC. This encodes CASSPGTGYSYEQYV.

This clone was picked up one time. The V gene is TRBV21-1, the J gene TRBJ2-1; no DNA check was done on the table's D call, TRBD1. TRBV21-1 is reported as a pseudogene. The CDR3 has 15 amino acids. The CDR3 is CASSNDRGLGNEQFF. The CDR3 DNA follows: TGTGCCAGCAGCAACGACAGGGGGCTAGGCAATGAGCAGTTCTTC.

The V call is TRBV5-6, the J call TRBJ1-2, with TRBD1 identical over 10 bases. This CDR3 has 14 residues. CDR1 is SGHDT, CDR2 YYEEEE, per germline. Trimming took 3 bases from V and 4 from J; bases not matched to a gene: 3. For the CDR3, the DNA is TGTGCCAGCAGCTCGGACAGGGGGGTCTATGGCTACACCTTC. Translation: CASSSDRGVYGYTF.

This sequence joins TRBV4-3 and TRBJ2-1, with 11 positions matching TRBD1. After removal of 3 bases from V and 10 bases from J, the junction contained 8 bases not matched to a gene. The CDR3 consists of 15 residues. CDR1 and CDR2 from the germline V gene are LGHNA and YSLEER. The CDR3 is CASSQEDRGQMEQFF. DNA for the CDR3: TGCGCCAGCAGCCAGGAGGACAGGGGGCAAATGGAGCAGTTCTTC.

The chain couples TRBV30 to TRBJ2-7; TRBD2 might be the D (6 bases). V lost 2 bases and J 7 bases, leaving 21 bases between the germline ends. Per the germline V gene, CDR1 is GTSNPN and CDR2 is SVGIG (reference sequence). The CDR3 totals 15 residues. The CDR3 loop reads CAWSFVGSFGGEQYF. The CDR3 DNA sequence: TGTGCCTGGAGTTTCGTGGGGAGTTTCGGGGGAGAGCAGTACTTC.

The chain links TRBV19 to TRBJ2-7; TRBD2 is a possible D gene (7 bases). Germline CDR1 LNHDA, CDR2 SQIVND (reference sequence). The CDR3 sequence is 15 residues long. V was shortened by 6 bases and J by 7 bases, with 22 bases between the two germline ends. The CDR3 DNA reads TGTGCCAGTAGCCCGCGAGGGGGGGGGCCTCGTGAGCAGTACTTC. Translated, it gives CASSPRGGGPREQYF.

The chain recombines TRBV19 with TRBJ2-3; 8 bases fit TRBD1. Germline assignment: CDR1 LNHDA and CDR2 SQIVND (reference sequence). This CDR3 is built from 17 residues. J lost 4 bases, V lost 1 base, and 10 bases had no gene match. CDR3 in amino acids: CASSIGVGQTGADTQYF. The CDR3 DNA is TGTGCCAGTAGTATAGGGGTAGGGCAGACAGGGGCAGATACGCAGTATTTT.

The chain employs TRBV25-1 and TRBJ1-4; D is unclear. The CDR3 has 14 residues. The germline V gene has CDR1 MGHDK and CDR2 SYGVNS. The V gene lost 3 bases and the J gene lost 4 bases, with 9 bases spanning the gap. DNA for the CDR3: TGTGCCAGCAGTGATGGCAGGTTTAATGAAAAACTGTTTTTT. Translating gives CASSDGRFNEKLFF.

The J gene is TRBJ1-3, the V gene TRBV7-2; D gene uncertain. The CDR3 is made up of 14 amino acids. Germline CDR1 and CDR2: SGHTA and FQGNSA. V was trimmed by 3 bases and J by 0 bases, leaving 6 bases between them. The CDR3 spells CASSFTFSGNTIYF. The CDR3 DNA reads TGTGCCAGCAGCTTTACTTTCTCTGGAAACACCATATATTTT.